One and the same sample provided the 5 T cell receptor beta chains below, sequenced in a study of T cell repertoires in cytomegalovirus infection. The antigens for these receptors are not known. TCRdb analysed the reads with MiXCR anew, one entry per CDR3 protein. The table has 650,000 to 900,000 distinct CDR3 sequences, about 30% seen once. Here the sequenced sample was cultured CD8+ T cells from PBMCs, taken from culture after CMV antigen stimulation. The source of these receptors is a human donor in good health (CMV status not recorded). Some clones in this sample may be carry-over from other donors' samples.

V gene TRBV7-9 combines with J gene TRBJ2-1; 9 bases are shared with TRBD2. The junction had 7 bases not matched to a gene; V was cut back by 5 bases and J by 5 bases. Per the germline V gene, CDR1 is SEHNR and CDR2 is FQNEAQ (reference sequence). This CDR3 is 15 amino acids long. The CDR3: CASSHLAGLDNEQFF. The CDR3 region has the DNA TGTGCCAGCAGCCATCTAGCGGGGCTGGACAATGAGCAGTTCTTC.

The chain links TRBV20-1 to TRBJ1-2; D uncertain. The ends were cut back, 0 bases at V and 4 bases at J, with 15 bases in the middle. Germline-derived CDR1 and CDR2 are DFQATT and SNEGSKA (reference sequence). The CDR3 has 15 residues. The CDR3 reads CSARDTTGRPYGYTF. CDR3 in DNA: TGCAGTGCTAGAGATACGACCGGGAGACCCTATGGCTACACCTTC.

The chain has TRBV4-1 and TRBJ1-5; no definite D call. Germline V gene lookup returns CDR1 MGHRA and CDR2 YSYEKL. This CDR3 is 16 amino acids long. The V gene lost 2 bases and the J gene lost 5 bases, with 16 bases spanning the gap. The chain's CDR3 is CASSQNPERVDQPQHF. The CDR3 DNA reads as TGCGCCAGCAGCCAAAACCCGGAAAGGGTGGATCAGCCCCAGCATTTT.

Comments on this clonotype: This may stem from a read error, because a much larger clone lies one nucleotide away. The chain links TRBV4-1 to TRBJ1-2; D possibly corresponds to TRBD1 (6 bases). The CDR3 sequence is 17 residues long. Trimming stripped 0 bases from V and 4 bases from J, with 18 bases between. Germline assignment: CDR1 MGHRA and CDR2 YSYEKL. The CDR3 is CASSQETRQVRGYGYTF. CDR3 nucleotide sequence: TGCGCCAGCAGCCAAGAAACGCGACAGGTTCGGGGCTATGGCTACACCTTC.

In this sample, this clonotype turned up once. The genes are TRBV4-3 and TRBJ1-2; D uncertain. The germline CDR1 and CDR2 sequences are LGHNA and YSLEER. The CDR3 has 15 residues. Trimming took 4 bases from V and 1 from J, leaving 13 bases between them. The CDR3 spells CASSPQQQINYGYTF. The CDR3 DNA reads TGCGCCAGCAGCCCACAACAACAGATTAACTATGGCTACACCTTC.